This is a list of T cell receptor beta chains from one sample in a study of shared clonotypes between healthy human individuals. Assay: immunoSEQ multiplex PCR; the TCRdb copy retains only in-frame clones and omits some. The sample contains about 470,000 clones, 70% to 80% of which appear only once. The sequenced material came from PBMCs. The receptors originated from a woman in her thirties or forties in good health. Some clones in this sample may be carry-over from other donors' samples. Each CDR3 is given with its conserved first and last residue.

V,J,CDR3
TRBV9,TRBJ2-3,CASSVTSGTGTDTQYF
TRBV7-2,TRBJ2-7,CASSIRFTSYEQYF
TRBV9,TRBJ2-2,CASSAGLAGNTGELFF
TRBV4-3,TRBJ1-1,CASSYSQINTEAFF
TRBV27,TRBJ2-5,CASSQQRPKQGETQYF
TRBV5-1,TRBJ2-7,CASRPEGGAGYAEQYF
TRBV2,TRBJ1-2,CASLVFRGYGYTF
TRBV27,TRBJ1-3,CARTGTPGNTIYF
TRBV7-9,TRBJ2-7,CASSSGAARAYEQYF
TRBV27,TRBJ2-4,CASSLDSRSRNIQYF
TRBV5-1,TRBJ2-1,CASSLLASPEQFF
TRBV10-3,TRBJ1-1,CAISAVSGPPTEAFF
TRBV18,TRBJ1-4,CASQSGAYYNEKLFF
TRBV28,TRBJ1-5,CASSPLAALGGNQPQHF
TRBV21-1,TRBJ2-5,CASSHTSGASKGWEYQETQYF
TRBV28,TRBJ2-1,CASTSAPGQGYNEQFF
TRBV18,TRBJ2-3,CASSPPVSTDTQYF
TRBV28,TRBJ2-2,CATFQSQGDTGELFF
TRBV5-6,TRBJ2-5,CASRATGLAGMYQETQYF
TRBV5-1,TRBJ2-7,CASSFSGEYYEQYF
TRBV11-1,TRBJ2-7,CASSRGVGGLEQYF
TRBV5-1,TRBJ2-7,CASGPLPSGSGGEQYF
TRBV10-3,TRBJ2-3,CAISVEGASTDTQYF
TRBV18,TRBJ2-3,CASSQGQGRTDTQYF
TRBV27,TRBJ2-1,CASSLRREGWNEQFF
TRBV10-1,TRBJ2-1,CASSKTGGIEEQFF
TRBV7-2,TRBJ2-1,CASSFGTSVDEQFF
TRBV7-3,TRBJ2-3,CASSLGVNLVTDTQYF
TRBV15,-,CATSRAGQFYEQYF
TRBV7-3,TRBJ1-1,CASSSNRGADTEAFF
TRBV5-4,TRBJ2-5,CASSRSMGEETQYF
TRBV30,TRBJ2-7,CAWSLLDEQYF
TRBV5-4,TRBJ2-2,CASSRDYANTGELFF
TRBV7-9,TRBJ1-2,CASSPRQSEWGYTF
TRBV28,TRBJ1-2,CASSYVKQGWGGYTF
TRBV28,TRBJ1-5,CASTVVGAGGYQPQHF
TRBV7-2,TRBJ2-7,CASSFWTGSSYEQYF